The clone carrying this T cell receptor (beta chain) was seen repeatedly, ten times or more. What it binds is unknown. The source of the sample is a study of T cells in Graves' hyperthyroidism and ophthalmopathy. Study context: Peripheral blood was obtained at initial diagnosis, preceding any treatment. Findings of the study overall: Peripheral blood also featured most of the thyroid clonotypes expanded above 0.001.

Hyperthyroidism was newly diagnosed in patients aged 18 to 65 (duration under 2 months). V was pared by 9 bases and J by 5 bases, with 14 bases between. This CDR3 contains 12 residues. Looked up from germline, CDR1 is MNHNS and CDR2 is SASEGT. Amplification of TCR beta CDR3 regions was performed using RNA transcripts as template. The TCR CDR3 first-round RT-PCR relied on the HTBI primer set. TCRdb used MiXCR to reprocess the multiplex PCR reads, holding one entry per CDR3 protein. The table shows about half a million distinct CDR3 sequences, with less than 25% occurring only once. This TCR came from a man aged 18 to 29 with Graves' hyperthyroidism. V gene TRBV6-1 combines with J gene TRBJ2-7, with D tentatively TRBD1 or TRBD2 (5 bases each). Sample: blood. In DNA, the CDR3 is TGTGCCAGTCAGGGAAGGGGACACGAGCAGTACTTC. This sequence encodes CASQGRGHEQYF.